This TCR beta chain is from a study of Graves' ophthalmopathy and Graves' hyperthyroidism. The CDR3 totals 14 residues. The germline V gene encodes CDR1 KGHDR and CDR2 SFDVKD. Unmatched junction bases numbered 6, after V lost 3 bases and J lost 8 bases. This clonotype has more than one count but fewer than ten. Included hyperthyroidism patients were aged 18 to 65 and newly diagnosed (under 2 months' duration). TCR beta CDR3 amplification used RNA transcripts. The first round was an RT-PCR with HTBI primers, and the second round was a multiplex PCR. TCRdb passed the multiplex PCR reads through MiXCR, listing each CDR3 protein once. The sample records some 360,000 distinct CDR3 sequences, about a sixth being singletons.

The specimen sequenced was peripheral blood. This chain uses TRBV24-1 with TRBJ1-2, with TRBD1 matching over 9 bases. This sequence originates from an adult woman with stable Graves' hyperthyroidism. CDR3 sequence (DNA): TGTGCCACCAGTGATGGGACAGGGCGCTTCGGCTACACCTTC. Protein: CATSDGTGRFGYTF.